The following is a T cell receptor (beta chain) sequence with its context. Its antigen remains unidentified. The J segment lost 7 bases and the V segment lost 6 bases, leaving 8 bases of the junction unmatched. CDR1 is MDHEN, CDR2 SYDVKM, per germline. CDR3 length: 15 residues. Input was about 2 ug genomic DNA, or all available if less. Measured with immunoSEQ multiplex PCR; TCRdb has only the in-frame clones, and not every one. The sample includes just under 85,000 clones, roughly 89% of them seen just once. Fresh-frozen tumor tissue and more than two years of survival data were available for all. The data belong to a study of glioma-infiltrating T cells after dendritic cell vaccination. Study-wide background: Dendritic cells derived from monocytes and pulsed with autologous tumor lysate formed the vaccine.

Broader study findings: The cohort had few patients with full blood and tumor sets.

Sequenced material: blood, taken before dendritic cell vaccination. This TCR derives from a human donor with glioblastoma. The V call is TRBV28, the J call TRBJ2-5; 13 nucleotides match TRBD2. This CDR3 is CASRRTSGRPGTQYF. The DNA for the CDR3 is TGTGCCAGCAGGAGGACTAGCGGGAGACCCGGGACCCAGTACTTC.